The TCR beta chain under discussion was sequenced for a study of cytomegalovirus exposure and HLA in healthy donors. This CDR3 has 16 residues. The V gene end was trimmed by 3 bases and the J gene end by 1 base; junction bases not matched to a gene: 6. Germline values: CDR1 SGHRS, CDR2 YFSETQ. This clone was seen a few times. Its antigen remains unidentified. The sample holds other DNA sequences that translate to the same CDR3. At the time of sampling, donors were nominally healthy, though unrecorded immune exposures were likely. The PCR used 60 Vbeta and 13 Jbeta primers. Under the authors' procedure: The authors later counted roughly 87 million unique TCR beta chains, 9.5 million to 13 million of them shared. TCRdb's table, derived via immunoSEQ multiplex PCR, lists solely in-frame clones and lacks some. The DNA gave D and trimming, while V, J and clone size come from that table. The table records about 160,000 clones, about four fifths of them present only once.

The study's findings and limits: Within an earlier analysis, most TCR beta V segments proved productive either about 87% or about 30% of the time. Later work found most CMV-associated TCR beta chains apparently HLA-restricted.

The origin of this receptor is a woman under 40 in good health and CMV-seropositive. Sample: PBMCs. The gene calls are TRBV5-1 and TRBJ2-3; TRBD2 matches at 9 bases. DNA of the CDR3: TGCGCCAGCAGCTCCGAGGCTAGCGGGGGCACAGATACGCAGTATTTT. Translation gives CASSSEASGGTDTQYF. The variable domain in full, completed from reference TRBV5-1 and TRBJ2-3, reads KAGVTQTPRYLIKTRGQQVTLSCSPISGHRSVSWYQQTPGQGLQFLFEYFSETQRNKGNFPGRFSGRQFSNSRSEMNVSTLELGDSALYLCASSSEASGGTDTQYFGPGTRLTVL.